The 29 T cell receptor beta chains in this list originate from one sample, sequenced in a study of cytomegalovirus exposure and HLA in healthy donors. In the PCR, 60 Vbeta and 13 Jbeta primers were used. The assay was immunoSEQ multiplex PCR, and TCRdb's table has in-frame clones only and misses some. Among roughly 89,000 clones listed, roughly 67% were seen once. The specimen was PBMCs. The receptors were gathered from a woman aged 45-60 years in good health and CMV-seropositive.

This clone was seen a handful of times. The gene calls are TRBV2 and TRBJ2-7; 9 nucleotides line up with TRBD1. The germline V gene encodes CDR1 SNHLY and CDR2 FYNNEI. Unmatched junction bases numbered 11, after V lost 6 bases and J lost 5 bases. CDR3 length: 15 residues. This CDR3 reads CASSIPGQGNDEQYF. The CDR3 DNA reads TGTGCCAGCAGCATCCCGGGACAGGGTAACGACGAGCAGTACTTC.

This clone was detected a few times. The chain recombines TRBV6-6 with TRBJ1-1, with a possible D match to TRBD1 (6 bases). Germline CDR1 is MNHNY and CDR2 is SVGAGI (reference sequence). The CDR3 extends over 15 amino acids. Trimming shortened V by 6 bases and J by 1 base, and 15 bases separated the two germline ends. For the CDR3, the DNA is TGTGCCAGCAGCCGTCGATCAGGGGCGAACACTGAAGCTTTCTTT. Translating gives CASSRRSGANTEAFF.

V gene TRBV19 combines with J gene TRBJ1-3; 7 bases are a match to TRBD1. V was pared by 7 bases and J by 2 bases, with 11 bases of the junction left unmatched. The CDR3 totals 16 residues. Germline V CDR1 and CDR2: LNHDA, SQIVND (reference sequence). CDR3 in DNA: TGTGCCAGTACCGTACAGACAGGGCTCGCTGGAAACACCATATATTTT. Its protein product is CASTVQTGLAGNTIYF.

This chain uses TRBV4-3 with TRBJ2-4, with D maybe TRBD2 (7 bases). V was clipped by 0 bases and J by 0 bases, with 9 bases between them. CDR1 and CDR2 from the germline V gene are LGHNA and YSLEER. The length of the CDR3 is 16 residues. In DNA form, the CDR3 reads TGCGCCAGCAGCCAAGAAAGGGGGGGAGCCAAAAACATTCAGTACTTC. Protein: CASSQERGGAKNIQYF.

This clone occurred once. The chain is built from TRBV19 and TRBJ1-2; D unresolved. This CDR3 is 13 amino acids long. V was trimmed by 2 bases and J by 8 bases, leaving 12 bases between them. Per the germline V gene, CDR1 is LNHDA and CDR2 is SQIVND (reference sequence). CDR3 sequence reads: CASSITDGGGYTF. CDR3 DNA sequence: TGTGCCAGTAGTATAACTGACGGAGGGGGCTACACCTTC.

The chain couples TRBV7-6 to TRBJ2-1; 10 nucleotides agree with TRBD1. This CDR3 region has 16 residues. Per germline, CDR1 SGHVS and CDR2 FNYEAQ. Trimming cost V 5 bases and J 4 bases; bases outside gene matches: 8. This CDR3 is CASSLNPGQGYNEQFF. The CDR3 region has the DNA TGTGCCAGCAGCCTAAATCCGGGACAGGGGTACAATGAGCAGTTCTTC. Filled out from reference TRBV7-6 and TRBJ2-1, the complete variable domain reads GAGVSQSPRYKVTKRGQDVALRCDPISGHVSLYWYRQALGQGPEFLTYFNYEAQQDKSGLPNDRFSAERPEGSISTLTIQRTEQRDSAMYRCASSLNPGQGYNEQFFGPGTRLTVL.

The rearrangement joins TRBV13 to TRBJ2-2, with TRBD2 matching 7 bases. The CDR3 consists of 16 residues. Trimming at V came to 0 bases and at J to 1 base, leaving 2 bases not matched to a gene. Per the germline V gene, CDR1 is PRHDT and CDR2 is FYEKMQ (reference sequence). The CDR3, as DNA: TGTGCCAGCAGCTTAGGAAGCGGGGAGAACACCGGGGAGCTGTTTTTT. The encoded protein is CASSLGSGENTGELFF.

A few counts support this clone. The chain couples TRBV28 to TRBJ2-7; D call uncertain. CDR3 size: 13 residues. Trimming took 10 bases from V and 5 from J, leaving 18 bases between them. The germline V gene encodes CDR1 MDHEN and CDR2 SYDVKM. CDR3 coding DNA: TGTGCCACCCTATCGGCGGTTCGGGACGAGCAGTACTTC. Protein sequence: CATLSAVRDEQYF.

In its sample, this clone was seen once. The chain uses TRBV14 and TRBJ1-1; TRBD1 agrees at 7 bases. The CDR3 runs 16 residues. The V gene end was trimmed by 3 bases and the J gene end by 1 base; junction bases not matched to a gene: 8. Germline assignment: CDR1 SGHDN and CDR2 FVKESK. CDR3 DNA: TGTGCCAGCAGCCAGGCAATCAGGGGGACGAACACTGAAGCTTTCTTT. As protein: CASSQAIRGTNTEAFF.

Relative to its sample, this clone is medium-sized. The rearrangement links TRBV4-1 to TRBJ1-5; D is unresolved. Trimming cost V 0 bases and J 0 bases, with 12 bases left between them. The CDR3 is made up of 17 amino acids. The germline gives CDR1 MGHRA, CDR2 YSYEKL. As DNA, the CDR3 is TGCGCCAGCAGCCAAGATCAACGTGCGTATAGCAATCAGCCCCAGCATTTT. This sequence encodes CASSQDQRAYSNQPQHF.

The V gene is TRBV6-1, the J gene TRBJ1-6; TRBD1 matches 7 bases. Germline V lookup: CDR1 MNHNS, CDR2 SASEGT. Trimming took 4 bases from V and 8 from J; bases not matched to a gene: 17. There are 18 residues in the CDR3. The CDR3 nucleotides read TGTGCCAGCAGTGCCCCCTCTTTGAGGGGGCTTAATCATTCACCCCTCCACTTT. It codes for CASSAPSLRGLNHSPLHF.

To note about this clone: This CDR3 is also generated by other DNA sequences in the sample. This chain uses TRBV5-1 with TRBJ1-3; TRBD1 agrees at 10 bases. This CDR3 has 15 amino acids. Germline V gives CDR1 SGHRS, CDR2 YFSETQ. J lost 4 bases, V lost 0 bases, and 1 base had no gene match. The CDR3 nucleotides are TGCGCCAGCAGCTTGGGGACAGGGGGAGGAAACACCATATATTTT. Protein: CASSLGTGGGNTIYF.

This sequence joins TRBV7-2 and TRBJ2-3; TRBD2 aligns across 9 bases. The CDR3 has 15 amino acids. V shed 3 bases and J 4 bases; nucleotides not matched to a gene: 5. CDR1 and CDR2 (germline): SGHTA, FQGNSA. The CDR3 bases are TGTGCCAGCAGCTTCGCGGGGGGGCCATCAGATACGCAGTATTTT. This codes for CASSFAGGPSDTQYF.

This chain connects TRBV4-3 to TRBJ2-2, with TRBD2 matching over 13 bases. The ends lost 4 bases at V and 3 bases at J; junction bases unmatched: 8. This CDR3 spans 18 amino acids. Looked up from germline, CDR1 is LGHNA and CDR2 is YSLEER. The DNA of the CDR3 is TGCGCCAGCAGCCGTCTACTAGCGGGGGGGCCTGACACCGGGGAGCTGTTTTTT. Protein: CASSRLLAGGPDTGELFF.

V is TRBV7-3 and J is TRBJ2-3; TRBD2 agrees at 8 bases. V dropped 5 bases and J dropped 1; count of bases not matched to a gene: 8. Germline CDR1 SGHTA, CDR2 FQGTGA. This CDR3 has 16 residues. The CDR3 nucleotides read TGTGCCAGCAGCCCCCCGACTAGCGCGGGCACAGATACGCAGTATTTT. This sequence encodes CASSPPTSAGTDTQYF.

J is TRBJ1-5 and V is TRBV28, with D possibly being TRBD1 (6 bases). V was clipped by 7 bases and J by 6 bases, with 22 bases between them. Germline CDR1 reads MDHEN; CDR2 reads SYDVKM. This CDR3 spans 16 amino acids. As DNA, the CDR3 is TGTGCCAGCAATTTCCCCGCAGGGGTAGTCGGTCAGCCCCAGCATTTT. This sequence encodes CASNFPAGVVGQPQHF.

CDR3 amino acids: CASSVAQSTEAFF. The DNA for the CDR3 is TGTGCCAGCAGCGTAGCACAGTCCACTGAAGCTTTCTTT. V is TRBV9 and J is TRBJ1-1; D is unresolved. Between the trimmed V and J ends, which lost 0 bases and 4 bases, there was a span of 7 bases. Germline V lookup: CDR1 SGDLS, CDR2 YYNGEE. This CDR3 has 13 amino acids.

A single count supports this clone. The V call is TRBV5-1, the J call TRBJ2-3, with 9 bases that match TRBD1. The CDR3 consists of 17 residues. V lost 0 bases and J lost 3; bases outside the gene matches: 8. Germline CDR1 reads SGHRS; CDR2 reads YFSETQ. The CDR3 loop is CASSLGSGTGTTDTQYF. DNA for the CDR3: TGCGCCAGCAGCTTGGGGTCCGGGACAGGGACGACAGATACGCAGTATTTT.

The gene calls are TRBV28 and TRBJ1-1; TRBD1 aligns across 7 bases. With 7 bases clipped from V and 4 bases from J, the junction kept 6 bases outside the gene matches. Germline CDR1 is MDHEN and CDR2 is SYDVKM. CDR3 length: 13 residues. CDR3 in amino acids: CASTIDRATEAFF. In DNA, the CDR3 is TGTGCCAGCACCATCGACAGGGCCACTGAAGCTTTCTTT.

The CDR3 loop is CASSLEGGGYTF. In DNA form, the CDR3 reads TGTGCCAGCAGCTTAGAAGGGGGTGGCTACACCTTC. The gene calls are TRBV7-9 and TRBJ1-2, with D possibly being TRBD1 (6 bases). The germline V gene has CDR1 SEHNR and CDR2 FQNEAQ (reference sequence). The CDR3 has 12 residues. V shed 1 base and J shed 7 bases, with 7 bases lying between them. The full variable domain, in which reference TRBV7-9 and TRBJ1-2 provide the parts outside the CDR3, is DTGVSQNPRHKITKRGQNVTFRCDPISEHNRLYWYRQTLGQGPEFLTYFQNEAQLEKSRLLSDRFSAERPKGSFSTLEIQRTEQGDSAMYLCASSLEGGGYTFGSGTRLTVV.

The rearrangement links TRBV30 to TRBJ2-2; D is possibly TRBD1 (6 bases). The germline gives CDR1 GTSNPN, CDR2 SVGIG (reference sequence). The CDR3 totals 13 residues. Trimming pared 5 bases from V and 7 bases from J, leaving 14 bases between. CDR3 DNA sequence: TGTGCCTGGGCTCCAGGGGCGGGCGGGGAGCTGTTTTTT. It is translated as CAWAPGAGGELFF.

The chain is built from TRBV9 and TRBJ2-1; 8 bases fit TRBD2. Germline V gives CDR1 SGDLS, CDR2 YYNGEE. CDR3 length: 15 residues. V shed 4 bases, J shed 7 bases, and the junction held 10 bases outside the gene matches. The CDR3 loop is CASSLVSGGYNEQFF. CDR3 DNA sequence: TGTGCCAGCAGCCTCGTCTCGGGGGGGTATAATGAGCAGTTCTTC.

The genes are TRBV7-6 and TRBJ2-1; 10 nucleotides line up with TRBD2. From germline, CDR1 is SGHVS and CDR2 FNYEAQ. V lost 5 bases and J lost 10; bases outside the gene matches: 2. The CDR3 is made up of 12 amino acids. The CDR3 DNA reads TGTGCCAGCAGCAATAGCGGGGGGGAGCAGTTCTTC. As protein: CASSNSGGEQFF.

This chain links TRBV5-1 with TRBJ1-2, with 8 bases fitting TRBD1. The CDR3 length is 16 residues. The germline CDR1 and CDR2 sequences are SGHRS and YFSETQ. Trimming cost V 4 bases and J 6 bases; bases outside gene matches: 14. The CDR3: CASSPRTGYSGDGYTF. CDR3 nucleotide sequence: TGCGCCAGCAGCCCGAGGACAGGGTACTCTGGGGATGGCTACACCTTC.

The chain has TRBV5-6 and TRBJ1-2; TRBD1 agrees at 7 bases. Germline CDR1 and CDR2: SGHDT and YYEEEE. This CDR3 spans 14 amino acids. The V segment lost 4 bases and the J segment 5 bases; nucleotides outside the gene matches: 8. In nucleotides, the CDR3 is TGTGCCAGCAGCCATCCTACAGGGGTTTATGGCTACACCTTC. Its translation: CASSHPTGVYGYTF.

The V and J genes are TRBV10-3 and TRBJ2-3, with D possibly matching TRBD1 (6 bases). Germline CDR1 reads ENHRY; CDR2 reads SYGVKD. V shed 4 bases and J shed 3 bases, with 11 bases lying between them. The CDR3 has 14 residues. CDR3 nucleotides: TGTGCCATCAGTGGGGGGCGGTTGACAGATACGCAGTATTTT. This translates into CAISGGRLTDTQYF.

This clone was counted only a few times. The CDR3 sequence is CASGEGAESGANVLTF. CDR3 in DNA: TGTGCCAGCGGGGAAGGGGCCGAATCTGGGGCCAACGTCCTGACTTTC. The chain is built from TRBV28 and TRBJ2-6, with D maybe TRBD1 (5 bases). Trimming removed 8 bases at V and 1 base at J, with 15 bases between. This CDR3 spans 16 amino acids. CDR1 is MDHEN and CDR2 is SYDVKM in the germline V gene.

The chain has TRBV7-2 and TRBJ2-5, with D perhaps matching TRBD1 (6 bases). CDR1 and CDR2 (germline): SGHTA, FQGNSA. CDR3 length: 14 residues. V was trimmed by 4 bases and J by 5 bases, leaving 14 bases between them. Here the CDR3 reads CASSSDFGGETQYF. The CDR3 nucleotides read TGTGCCAGCAGCTCCGACTTTGGGGGCGAGACCCAGTACTTC. Looking up the rest from reference TRBV7-2 and TRBJ2-5 gives the full variable domain: GAGVSQSPSNKVTEKGKDVELRCDPISGHTALYWYRQSLGQGLEFLIYFQGNSAPDKSGLPSDRFSAERTGGSVSTLTIQRTQQEDSAVYLCASSSDFGGETQYFGPGTRLLVL.

The chain couples TRBV11-2 to TRBJ1-2; possibly TRBD1 for D (6 bases). V lost 2 bases and J lost 0, with 13 bases in between. Looked up from germline, CDR1 is SGHAT and CDR2 is FQNNGV. There are 16 residues in the CDR3. The CDR3 DNA reads as TGTGCCAGCAGCTTATCCCGGACAGTAACTAACTATGGCTACACCTTC. Protein sequence: CASSLSRTVTNYGYTF.